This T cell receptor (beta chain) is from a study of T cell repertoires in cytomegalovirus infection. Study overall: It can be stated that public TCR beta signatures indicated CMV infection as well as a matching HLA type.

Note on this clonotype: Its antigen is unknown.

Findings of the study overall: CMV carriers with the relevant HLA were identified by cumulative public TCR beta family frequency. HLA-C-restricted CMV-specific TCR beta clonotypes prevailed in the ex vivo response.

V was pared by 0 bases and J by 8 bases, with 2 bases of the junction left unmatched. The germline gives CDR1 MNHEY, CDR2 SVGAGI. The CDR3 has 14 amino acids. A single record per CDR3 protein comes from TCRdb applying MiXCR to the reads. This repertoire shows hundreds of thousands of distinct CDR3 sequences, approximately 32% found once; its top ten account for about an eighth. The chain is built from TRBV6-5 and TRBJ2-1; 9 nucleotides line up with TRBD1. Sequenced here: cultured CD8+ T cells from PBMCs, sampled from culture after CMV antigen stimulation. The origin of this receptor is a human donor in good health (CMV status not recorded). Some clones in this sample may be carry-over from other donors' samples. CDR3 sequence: CASSYSGDRDEQFF. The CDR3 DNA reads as TGTGCCAGCAGTTACTCGGGGGACAGGGATGAGCAGTTCTTC.